These 20 T cell receptor beta chains were all obtained from the same sample, sequenced in a study of T cell responses to AZD1222 COVID-19 vaccine. Method: immunoSEQ multiplex PCR; TCRdb's copy keeps in-frame clones and lacks some. The table includes roughly 200,000 clones, around 88% detected once. Here the sequenced sample was peripheral blood, taken on day 0 of AZD1222 vaccination. The receptors come from an adult in good health.

This chain uses TRBV27 with TRBJ1-6; D perhaps matches TRBD1 (6 bases). Germline assignment: CDR1 MNHEY and CDR2 SMNVEV (reference sequence). The CDR3 is 15 residues long. Deletions cut 2 bases from V and 10 bases from J, with 15 bases between. CDR3 DNA sequence: TGTGCCAGCAGTTTAGGCAGGGGATCGGGATCACCCCTCCACTTT. Its translation: CASSLGRGSGSPLHF.

This chain uses TRBV29-1 with TRBJ2-7; D is possibly TRBD2 (5 bases). The CDR3 consists of 12 residues. V was shortened by 6 bases and J by 5 bases, with 14 bases between the two germline ends. The germline V gene encodes CDR1 SQVTM and CDR2 ANQGSEA. The CDR3 here is CSVAPRVDEQYF. CDR3 sequence (DNA): TGCAGCGTCGCCCCGAGGGTAGACGAGCAGTACTTC.

The genes are TRBV19 and TRBJ2-7; D is ambiguous. Germline assignment: CDR1 LNHDA and CDR2 SQIVND (reference sequence). This CDR3 contains 13 residues. Trimming shortened V by 3 bases and J by 4 bases, and 10 bases separated the two germline ends. The CDR3 sequence is CASSIQTTYEQYF. CDR3 sequence (DNA): TGTGCCAGTAGTATCCAGACGACGTACGAGCAGTACTTC.

J is TRBJ1-3 and V is TRBV7-8; D remains unclear. CDR1 is SGHVS and CDR2 is FQNEAQ in the germline V gene. The CDR3 has 14 amino acids. V lost 5 bases and J 0 bases, leaving 8 bases between the germline ends. The chain's CDR3 is CASSPISSGNTIYF. In nucleotides, the CDR3 is TGTGCCAGCAGCCCTATCTCCTCTGGAAACACCATATATTTT.

This chain links TRBV6-1 with TRBJ2-4; TRBD1 agrees at 9 bases. This CDR3 is built from 15 residues. Germline assignment: CDR1 MNHNS and CDR2 SASEGT. V lost 2 bases and J lost 7; bases outside the gene matches: 6. CDR3 sequence reads: CASSESTGGANIQYF. The CDR3 coding sequence is TGTGCCAGCAGTGAAAGCACAGGGGGCGCCAACATTCAGTACTTC.

The V and J genes are TRBV6-1 and TRBJ1-2; D gene unclear. The CDR3 totals 17 residues. In germline, CDR1 is MNHNS, CDR2 SASEGT. Trimming cost V 2 bases and J 4 bases, with 20 bases left between them. The CDR3 sequence is CASSERVVGVDSYGYTF. Written as DNA, the CDR3 is TGTGCCAGCAGTGAACGGGTTGTGGGCGTGGATAGCTATGGCTACACCTTC.

The rearrangement links TRBV15 to TRBJ1-5, with TRBD1 identical over 7 bases. The V gene's germline CDR1 is LNHNV and CDR2 YYDKDF (reference sequence). V was pared by 2 bases and J by 1 base, with 2 bases of the junction left unmatched. The CDR3 spans 15 residues. In DNA form, the CDR3 reads TGTGCCACCAGCAGAACGGGACAGAGCAATCAGCCCCAGCATTTT. It specifies CATSRTGQSNQPQHF.

V usage is TRBV3-1 (or the pseudogene TRBV3-2) and J usage is TRBJ1-6; a weak D match, TRBD1 (5 bases). This CDR3 spans 15 amino acids. V lost 0 bases to trimming and J lost 6 bases, with 9 bases between them. CDR1 LGHDT and CDR2 YNNKEL come from the germline V gene (reference sequence). The CDR3, as DNA: TGTGCCAGCAGCCAAGATGACAGTATTAATTCACCCCTCCACTTT. Encoded protein: CASSQDDSINSPLHF.

The chain joins TRBV15 to TRBJ2-7, with D tentatively TRBD1 (5 bases). The CDR3 runs to 15 residues. Looked up from germline, CDR1 is LNHNV and CDR2 is YYDKDF (reference sequence). Trimming removed 0 bases from V and 2 bases from J, with 11 bases in between. The chain's CDR3 is CATSRDSGSPYEQYF. The CDR3, as DNA: TGTGCCACCAGCAGAGATTCAGGGTCCCCCTACGAGCAGTACTTC.

The rearrangement uses TRBV20-1 and TRBJ2-2, with D possibly TRBD1 on 6 matching bases. Germline CDR1 reads DFQATT; CDR2 reads SNEGSKA (reference sequence). V was cut by 3 bases and J by 4 bases, with 12 bases left in between. This CDR3 is built from 14 residues. The chain's CDR3 is CSASGGRGTGELFF. DNA of the CDR3: TGCAGTGCTAGTGGGGGCCGTGGCACCGGGGAGCTGTTTTTT.

The rearrangement joins TRBV28 to TRBJ2-4, with a tentative D call TRBD1 (6 bases). This CDR3 has 14 amino acids. Germline V CDR1 and CDR2: MDHEN, SYDVKM. Trimming pared 6 bases from V and 5 bases from J, leaving 14 bases between. CDR3 sequence (DNA): TGTGCCAGCAGATCTGGGACAAGGGAAAACATTCAGTACTTC. Residues: CASRSGTRENIQYF.

The chain has TRBV6-6 and TRBJ2-3; no clear D gene. CDR3 length: 16 residues. Deletions cut 6 bases from V and 3 bases from J, with 19 bases between. CDR1 and CDR2 (germline): MNHNY, SVGAGI (reference sequence). The CDR3: CASSPTHTQWTDTQYF. CDR3 sequence (DNA): TGTGCCAGCAGCCCCACACACACCCAGTGGACAGATACGCAGTATTTT.

The chain employs TRBV28 and TRBJ2-7, with 7 bases lining up with TRBD1. The CDR3 covers 14 residues. The germline V gene encodes CDR1 MDHEN and CDR2 SYDVKM. The junction had 3 bases not matched to a gene; V was cut back by 2 bases and J by 2 bases. This CDR3 reads CASSLGTEAYEQYF. As DNA, the CDR3 is TGTGCCAGCAGTTTAGGGACAGAGGCCTACGAGCAGTACTTC.

The rearrangement joins TRBV5-1 to TRBJ2-5; D is possibly TRBD2 (7 bases). Trimming took off 4 bases at V and 2 bases at J, with 15 bases between the two ends. The germline gives CDR1 SGHRS, CDR2 YFSETQ. The CDR3 has 15 residues. CDR3 DNA sequence: TGCGCCAGCAGCCCGCGGGGGCAACGACAAGAGACCCAGTACTTC. Translation: CASSPRGQRQETQYF.

This clone is a singleton in its sample. The chain recombines TRBV6-6 with TRBJ2-1; 10 nucleotides align to TRBD1. The germline gives CDR1 MNHNY, CDR2 SVGAGI (reference sequence). V lost 8 bases to trimming and J lost 4 bases; unmatched junction nucleotides: 5. The CDR3 is 14 amino acids. The CDR3 sequence is CASSDRGQYNEQFF. The CDR3 DNA is TGTGCCAGCTCCGACAGGGGGCAATACAATGAGCAGTTCTTC.

This clone was observed a few times. The V and J genes are TRBV7-2 and TRBJ1-2; D gene uncertain. The CDR3 spans 12 residues. Germline V gene data show CDR1 as SGHTA and CDR2 as FQGNSA. Trimming cost V 3 bases and J 7 bases, with 9 bases left between them. The CDR3 region has the DNA TGTGCCAGCAGCTTTCGGGTGGGTGGCTACACCTTC. Protein product: CASSFRVGGYTF.

The chain carries TRBV7-2 and TRBJ1-2, with 7 bases matching TRBD1. The CDR3 extends over 16 amino acids. From germline, CDR1 is SGHTA and CDR2 FQGNSA. V was pared by 6 bases and J by 0 bases, with 10 bases of the junction left unmatched. Here the CDR3 reads CASSPGGLGANYGYTF. CDR3 coding DNA: TGTGCCAGCAGTCCAGGGGGTCTTGGGGCTAACTATGGCTACACCTTC.

The V gene is TRBV2, the J gene TRBJ1-1; tentative D call: TRBD1 (6 bases). Germline CDR1 SNHLY, CDR2 FYNNEI. Trimming pared 3 bases from V and 0 bases from J, leaving 11 bases between. This CDR3 contains 15 residues. CDR3 amino acids: CASSDAGALNTEAFF. The CDR3 DNA reads TGTGCCAGCAGTGACGCAGGGGCCCTGAACACTGAAGCTTTCTTT.

This chain connects TRBV5-6 to TRBJ1-6; tentative D call: TRBD1 (5 bases). Deletions cut 3 bases from V and 8 bases from J, with 12 bases between. CDR1 is SGHDT, CDR2 YYEEEE, per germline. This CDR3 is 14 amino acids long. The chain's CDR3 is CASSSKPRDSPLHF. The CDR3 DNA follows: TGTGCCAGCAGCTCGAAACCCAGGGATTCACCCCTCCACTTT.

J is TRBJ2-7 and V is TRBV5-6, with D perhaps matching TRBD1 (6 bases). V was clipped by 0 bases and J by 9 bases, with 7 bases between them. This CDR3 is built from 11 residues. Germline CDR1 SGHDT, CDR2 YYEEEE. The CDR3 is CASSLGQVQYF. CDR3 sequence (DNA): TGTGCCAGCAGCTTGGGACAGGTGCAGTACTTC.